Shown below are 30 T cell receptor beta chains from a single sample sequenced in a study of shared clonotypes between healthy human individuals. Measured with immunoSEQ multiplex PCR; TCRdb has only the in-frame clones, and not every one. Of some 500,000 clones listed, almost 97% are singletons. Input material: naive CD4+ T cells sorted from blood. The subset here: CD45RA+ positively selected. These receptors were obtained from a woman aged 25 to 39 in good health.

The rearrangement joins TRBV5-4 to TRBJ2-5; D unresolved. This CDR3 region has 13 residues. V was trimmed by 1 base and J by 2 bases, leaving 6 bases between them. The germline gives CDR1 SGHNT, CDR2 YYREEE (reference sequence). Here the CDR3 reads CASSLSLQETQYF. Here the CDR3 DNA reads TGTGCCAGCAGCTTGTCACTTCAAGAGACCCAGTACTTC. The full variable domain, in which reference TRBV5-4 and TRBJ2-5 provide the parts outside the CDR3, is ETGVTQSPTHLIKTRGQQVTLRCSSQSGHNTVSWYQQALGQGPQFIFQYYREEENGRGNFPPRFSGLQFPNYSSELNVNALELDDSALYLCASSLSLQETQYFGPGTRLLVL.

The rearrangement links TRBV19 to TRBJ1-1, with D unclear. There are 12 residues in the CDR3. Germline-derived CDR1 and CDR2 are LNHDA and SQIVND (reference sequence). V was shortened by 8 bases and J by 4 bases, with 11 bases between the two germline ends. CDR3 sequence reads: CASSGLPTEAFF. CDR3 in DNA: TGTGCCAGTTCCGGCCTGCCCACTGAAGCTTTCTTT.

The chain has TRBV6-1 and TRBJ1-4; 8 bases are shared with TRBD1. CDR3 length equals 14 residues. After removal of 3 bases from V and 8 bases from J, the junction contained 5 bases not matched to a gene. Germline V gene data show CDR1 as MNHNS and CDR2 as SASEGT. CDR3: CASSEDRVHEKLFF. In DNA form, the CDR3 reads TGTGCCAGCAGTGAGGACAGGGTTCACGAAAAACTGTTTTTT.

This chain joins TRBV5-1 and TRBJ2-3; 10 bases agree with TRBD2. The length of the CDR3 is 16 residues. Germline CDR1 is SGHRS and CDR2 is YFSETQ. V dropped 1 base and J dropped 4; count of bases not matched to a gene: 6. CDR3: CASSLRLAGAADTQYF. The CDR3 DNA reads TGCGCCAGCAGCTTGAGGCTAGCGGGAGCTGCAGATACGCAGTATTTT.

In DNA form, the CDR3 reads TGTGCCAGCAGCTTACTTGACAGGGGCCTAGAGACCCAGTACTTC. Amino acid sequence: CASSLLDRGLETQYF. This chain connects TRBV7-9 to TRBJ2-5; 8 bases match TRBD1. V gave up 2 bases and J gave up 4 bases; unmatched junction bases: 6. The CDR3 covers 15 residues. Per germline, CDR1 SEHNR and CDR2 FQNEAQ (reference sequence).

This clone was observed once. CDR3 nucleotides: TGCAGCGTAAGACAGGGTGGTGGAAACACCATATATTTT. Translation: CSVRQGGGNTIYF. The chain employs TRBV29-1 and TRBJ1-3; 7 bases are a match to TRBD1. V dropped 6 bases and J dropped 3; count of bases not matched to a gene: 5. The germline V gene encodes CDR1 SQVTM and CDR2 ANQGSEA. The CDR3 consists of 13 residues.

The chain carries TRBV6-5 and TRBJ2-1, with no clear D. The CDR3 spans 15 residues. CDR1 is MNHEY and CDR2 is SVGAGI in the germline V gene. The V end lost 6 bases, the J end lost 0 bases, and 12 bases lay between the germline ends. Here the CDR3 DNA reads TGTGCCAGCAGCCCCCAACACAGCTCCTACAATGAGCAGTTCTTC. Protein product: CASSPQHSSYNEQFF.

DNA for the CDR3: TGTGCCAGCAGCCAGGACAGGGACGAGCAGTACTTC. Translation: CASSQDRDEQYF. The gene calls are TRBV11-2 and TRBJ2-7; 8 bases match TRBD1. The CDR3 contains 12 residues. CDR1 and CDR2 from the germline V gene are SGHAT and FQNNGV. V gave up 5 bases and J gave up 5 bases; unmatched junction bases: 2.

J is TRBJ2-1 and V is TRBV7-9; 8 bases line up with TRBD2. Trimming cost V 2 bases and J 0 bases; bases outside gene matches: 3. This CDR3 spans 16 amino acids. The germline V gene encodes CDR1 SEHNR and CDR2 FQNEAQ (reference sequence). The CDR3 here is CASSLPSGSSYNEQFF. The CDR3 DNA sequence: TGTGCCAGCAGCTTACCAAGCGGGAGCTCCTACAATGAGCAGTTCTTC.

The chain combines TRBV5-1 with TRBJ2-1, with D unresolved. The CDR3 extends over 15 amino acids. V shed 0 bases and J shed 1 base, with 8 bases lying between them. Looked up from germline, CDR1 is SGHRS and CDR2 is YFSETQ. CDR3 loop: CASSLDSQSYNEQFF. The CDR3 DNA reads as TGCGCCAGCAGCTTGGACAGCCAGTCCTACAATGAGCAGTTCTTC. Full variable domain (rest looked up from reference TRBV5-1 and TRBJ2-1): KAGVTQTPRYLIKTRGQQVTLSCSPISGHRSVSWYQQTPGQGLQFLFEYFSETQRNKGNFPGRFSGRQFSNSRSEMNVSTLELGDSALYLCASSLDSQSYNEQFFGPGTRLTVL.

The chain recombines TRBV7-8 with TRBJ2-7; 9 bases agree with TRBD2. The germline gives CDR1 SGHVS, CDR2 FQNEAQ. The CDR3 spans 16 residues. With 1 base clipped from V and 4 bases from J, the junction kept 8 bases outside the gene matches. CDR3 residues: CASSLEGSGRTYEQYF. CDR3 DNA: TGTGCCAGCAGCTTAGAGGGGAGCGGGAGGACGTACGAGCAGTACTTC.

The chain carries TRBV9 and TRBJ2-7; D perhaps matches TRBD1 (6 bases). The germline V gene has CDR1 SGDLS and CDR2 YYNGEE. The CDR3 consists of 15 residues. V lost 2 bases and J lost 6, with 18 bases in between. CDR3 residues: CASSVDRHRDAEQYF. The CDR3 nucleotides read TGTGCCAGCAGCGTCGACAGGCACAGGGATGCCGAGCAGTACTTC.

Points on this clone: Distinct nucleotide sequences in the sample also encode this CDR3. CDR3 DNA sequence: TGTGCCAGCAGTCTAAGTGACTATGGCTACACCTTC. Translating gives CASSLSDYGYTF. The chain uses TRBV28 and TRBJ1-2; D remains unclear. Trimming left V 5 bases short and J 3 bases short, with 7 bases between. CDR1 is MDHEN and CDR2 is SYDVKM in the germline V gene. This CDR3 contains 12 residues.

The rearrangement joins TRBV7-2 to TRBJ2-7; 10 positions agree with TRBD2. Germline CDR1 SGHTA, CDR2 FQGNSA. This CDR3 is built from 15 residues. Trimming at V came to 2 bases and at J to 2 bases, leaving 3 bases not matched to a gene. The CDR3: CASSLITSGTYEQYF. The CDR3 DNA reads TGTGCCAGCAGCTTAATAACTAGCGGGACCTACGAGCAGTACTTC.

The V call is TRBV28, the J call TRBJ1-1; D possibly corresponds to TRBD1 (5 bases). V lost 7 bases and J lost 5, with 20 bases in between. CDR1 MDHEN and CDR2 SYDVKM come from the germline V gene. The length of the CDR3 is 15 residues. The CDR3: CASTGLGHGPTEAFF. For the CDR3, the DNA is TGTGCCAGCACCGGTTTGGGGCACGGTCCGACTGAAGCTTTCTTT.

The chain links TRBV27 to TRBJ2-7; 8 bases map to TRBD1. J gave up 6 bases and V 6 bases, and 10 bases lay outside the gene matches. Germline CDR1 MNHEY, CDR2 SMNVEV (reference sequence). This CDR3 has 14 amino acids. CDR3 sequence reads: CASSPARTGTEQYF. CDR3 nucleotide sequence: TGTGCCAGCAGCCCTGCCCGGACAGGGACCGAGCAGTACTTC.

The chain combines TRBV27 with TRBJ1-1, with TRBD1 as a possible D gene (5 bases). CDR3 length: 15 residues. V was shortened by 3 bases and J by 6 bases, with 17 bases between the two germline ends. The germline V gene has CDR1 MNHEY and CDR2 SMNVEV (reference sequence). CDR3 loop: CASSFSARDGSEAFF. The CDR3 DNA reads as TGTGCCAGCAGTTTCTCGGCCCGGGACGGGTCTGAAGCTTTCTTT.

This sequence joins TRBV28 and TRBJ2-7; maybe TRBD1 (5 bases). From germline, CDR1 is MDHEN and CDR2 SYDVKM. Trimming took off 5 bases at V and 0 bases at J, with 26 bases between the two ends. This CDR3 comprises 19 residues. The CDR3 here is CASSHNTGQGAYTSYEQYF. CDR3 coding DNA: TGTGCCAGCAGTCACAACACCGGGCAAGGGGCCTATACCTCCTACGAGCAGTACTTC.

About this clone: This same CDR3 is encoded by further DNA sequences in the sample. This chain links TRBV19 with TRBJ1-5; D remains unclear. Germline-derived CDR1 and CDR2 are LNHDA and SQIVND (reference sequence). Trimming removed 1 base from V and 6 bases from J, with 4 bases in between. This CDR3 spans 12 amino acids. For the CDR3, the DNA is TGTGCCAGTAGTATAGTGGGTCAGCCCCAGCATTTT. It specifies CASSIVGQPQHF.

This rearrangement joins TRBV2 to TRBJ2-3, with D tentatively TRBD2 (5 bases). V was pared by 5 bases and J by 1 base, with 10 bases between. The CDR3 has 14 residues. The germline gives CDR1 SNHLY, CDR2 FYNNEI. The CDR3 DNA sequence: TGTGCCAGCAGTCTACTAGAGGGCACAGATACGCAGTATTTT. This encodes CASSLLEGTDTQYF.

The chain employs TRBV7-9 and TRBJ2-1, with TRBD2 matching 9 bases. From germline, CDR1 is SEHNR and CDR2 FQNEAQ (reference sequence). The CDR3 extends over 16 amino acids. Germline trimming cut 5 bases from V and 5 bases from J; bases unmatched to any gene: 10. The chain's CDR3 is CASSAEAAGGHNEQFF. CDR3 in DNA: TGTGCCAGCAGCGCAGAGGCAGCGGGAGGCCACAATGAGCAGTTCTTC.

V usage is TRBV10-3 and J usage is TRBJ1-2; D unresolved. V lost 4 bases to trimming and J lost 3 bases, with 6 bases between them. This CDR3 spans 12 amino acids. Germline loops: CDR1 ENHRY, CDR2 SYGVKD. CDR3 in amino acids: CAISVQDYGYTF. The CDR3 coding sequence is TGTGCCATCAGTGTTCAGGACTATGGCTACACCTTC.

This chain joins TRBV19 and TRBJ2-7, with TRBD2 matching over 10 bases. The germline V gene has CDR1 LNHDA and CDR2 SQIVND (reference sequence). V lost 4 bases, J lost 0 bases, and 6 bases stayed unmatched. This CDR3 contains 16 residues. The chain's CDR3 is CASSTRGLASSYEQYF. The CDR3 DNA sequence: TGTGCCAGTAGTACCAGGGGACTAGCGAGCTCCTACGAGCAGTACTTC.

The rearrangement joins TRBV18 to TRBJ2-3, with unresolved D. Between the trimmed V and J ends, which lost 3 bases and 1 base, there was a span of 8 bases. Germline loops: CDR1 KGHSH, CDR2 LQKENI. There are 14 residues in the CDR3. The CDR3 coding sequence is TGTGCCAGCTCACCCGGCGCGGGCACAGATACGCAGTATTTT. Translating it yields CASSPGAGTDTQYF.

The chain couples TRBV4-1 to TRBJ2-7; 9 bases agree with TRBD1. Germline CDR1 is MGHRA and CDR2 is YSYEKL. The CDR3 spans 17 residues. V lost 3 bases and J lost 3; bases outside the gene matches: 12. The CDR3 region is CASSHKQGTGLVYEQYF. CDR3 nucleotide sequence: TGCGCCAGCAGCCATAAACAGGGGACAGGGCTAGTCTACGAGCAGTACTTC.

The chain couples TRBV18 to TRBJ2-5; D is uncertain. There are 14 residues in the CDR3. Trimming shortened V by 0 bases and J by 5 bases, and 10 bases separated the two germline ends. Per the germline V gene, CDR1 is KGHSH and CDR2 is LQKENI. CDR3 loop: CASSPPVGLETQYF. The CDR3 DNA reads as TGTGCCAGCTCACCACCGGTGGGATTGGAGACCCAGTACTTC.

Details on this clone: The same CDR3 can be traced to other DNA sequences in this sample. J is TRBJ1-5 and V is TRBV19; D is ambiguous. CDR3 length equals 15 residues. CDR1 is LNHDA and CDR2 is SQIVND in the germline V gene (reference sequence). Trimming pared 3 bases from V and 0 bases from J, leaving 9 bases between. CDR3 sequence: CASSIGRYSNQPQHF. For the CDR3, the DNA is TGTGCCAGTAGTATCGGCAGGTATAGCAATCAGCCCCAGCATTTT.

The chain combines TRBV28 with TRBJ1-5; D unresolved. V was shortened by 3 bases and J by 2 bases, with 20 bases between the two germline ends. Germline CDR1 and CDR2: MDHEN and SYDVKM. This CDR3 spans 18 amino acids. CDR3 nucleotides: TGTGCCAGCAGTTTGGGAACCTGGATCCTCGGGGGCAATCAGCCCCAGCATTTT. Its protein is CASSLGTWILGGNQPQHF.

This chain connects TRBV7-9 to TRBJ2-7; 7 positions match TRBD2. This CDR3 spans 16 amino acids. V shed 5 bases and J 2 bases; nucleotides not matched to a gene: 12. Germline CDR1 SEHNR, CDR2 FQNEAQ (reference sequence). CDR3 DNA: TGTGCCAGCAGCCCTGCGGGAGTCCTCTTACCCTACGAGCAGTACTTC. Its translation is CASSPAGVLLPYEQYF.

The J gene is TRBJ2-1, the V gene TRBV18; D unclear. Trimming took 0 bases from V and 6 from J, leaving 6 bases between them. Germline V lookup: CDR1 KGHSH, CDR2 LQKENI. The CDR3 runs 13 residues. CDR3 loop: CASSPPNSNEQFF. The CDR3 DNA reads as TGTGCCAGCTCACCACCGAACTCCAATGAGCAGTTCTTC.